The 21 T cell receptor beta chains given below trace back to one sample, sequenced in a study of CD8+ T cells in alopecia areata (dated by TCRdb to 2017 to 2018). The time point label, as the study defines it: more than three weeks on oral tofacitinib. According to the study, the label for this sample's treatment or condition signals: oral pan-JAK inhibitor, 5-10 mg twice daily. Library method: the immunoSEQ multiplex PCR assay. RNA was extracted from all samples and reverse transcribed into cDNA, which served as template for TCR sequencing. Held by TCRdb, this immuneACCESS table contains in-frame sequences only and omits some clones. Under half of the omission traces to an unresolved V gene where checked; the cause of the rest is unknown. The sample yields over 150,000 clones; roughly three fifths were counted once. The ten biggest clones cover 3% to 3.5% of the sample. The material was CD4+ T cells sorted from blood, obtained at week 4, from a patient treated with tofacitinib. The origin of the receptors is a human donor with alopecia areata.

The rearrangement uses TRBV30 and TRBJ2-2; unclear D gene. V lost 2 bases to trimming and J lost 4 bases, with 8 bases between them. The CDR3 has 13 residues. Germline CDR1 and CDR2: GTSNPN and SVGIG (reference sequence). The CDR3 DNA reads TGTGCCTGGAGTCCGACATCCACCGGGGAGCTGTTTTTT. This encodes CAWSPTSTGELFF.

This chain uses TRBV7-9 with TRBJ1-5; 9 bases agree with TRBD1. The CDR3 has 14 amino acids. V lost 4 bases and J lost 10; bases outside the gene matches: 8. The V gene's germline CDR1 is SEHNR and CDR2 FQNEAQ (reference sequence). DNA for the CDR3: TGTGCCAGCAGCTCGGGGACAGGGCTTGGTCCCCAGCATTTT. Amino acid sequence: CASSSGTGLGPQHF.

This clone has a single count. The V and J genes are TRBV4-1 and TRBJ2-5; TRBD1 matches at 8 bases. After removal of 2 bases from V and 4 bases from J, the junction contained 3 bases not matched to a gene. The CDR3 contains 14 residues. Germline assignment: CDR1 MGHRA and CDR2 YSYEKL. In DNA form, the CDR3 reads TGCGCCAGCAGCCAACAGGGGACAGGAGAGACCCAGTACTTC. This sequence encodes CASSQQGTGETQYF.

This clone showed up just a few times. This chain connects TRBV25-1 to TRBJ2-3; D remains unclear. The CDR3 covers 12 residues. V lost 8 bases to trimming and J lost 7 bases, with 13 bases between them. From germline, CDR1 is MGHDK and CDR2 SYGVNS. The CDR3 is CASGGPTHTQYF. For the CDR3, the DNA is TGTGCCAGCGGCGGCCCGACGCATACGCAGTATTTT.

Comment on this clone: An end of the junction does not agree with germline; a read error may underlie this. The chain joins TRBV29-1 to TRBJ1-1; D gene uncertain. This CDR3 is 8 amino acids long. The germline CDR1 and CDR2 sequences are SQVTM and ANQGSEA. The CDR3 DNA reads as TGCAGCGTTGAAAGCGGAGATTTT. This codes for CSVESGDF.

This chain joins TRBV7-9 and TRBJ1-2; D remains ambiguous. CDR3 length: 14 amino acids. V shed 1 base and J shed 0 bases, with 6 bases lying between them. Germline V lookup: CDR1 SEHNR, CDR2 FQNEAQ (reference sequence). CDR3 sequence: CASSLGSSNYGYTF. In DNA form, the CDR3 reads TGTGCCAGCAGCTTAGGCAGCTCTAACTATGGCTACACCTTC.

The V call is TRBV25-1, the J call TRBJ2-3, with 7 bases aligning to TRBD2. With V trimmed by 5 bases and J by 2 bases, 7 bases remained unmatched. Per the germline V gene, CDR1 is MGHDK and CDR2 is SYGVNS. The CDR3 is 15 amino acids. CDR3 loop: CASSRPSGHTDTQYF. DNA for the CDR3: TGTGCCAGCAGTCGACCTAGCGGTCACACAGATACGCAGTATTTT.

The chain links TRBV2 to TRBJ1-4; 7 positions match TRBD1. The CDR3 covers 14 residues. Losses at the gene ends were 6 bases for V and 5 bases for J; bases not matched to a gene: 6. The germline CDR1 and CDR2 sequences are SNHLY and FYNNEI. The CDR3: CASSDPGQNEKLFF. In DNA form, the CDR3 reads TGTGCCAGCAGCGATCCGGGACAGAATGAAAAACTGTTTTTT.

The J gene is TRBJ2-3, the V gene TRBV2; TRBD1 aligns across 7 bases. This CDR3 comprises 18 residues. CDR1 SNHLY and CDR2 FYNNEI come from the germline V gene. The V segment lost 3 bases and the J segment 0 bases; nucleotides outside the gene matches: 12. In nucleotides, the CDR3 is TGTGCCAGCAGTGATAAGGGGAAGACAGGGTTCAGCACAGATACGCAGTATTTT. Translating it yields CASSDKGKTGFSTDTQYF.

This clone occurred once. The chain combines TRBV9 with TRBJ1-1; no firm D call. V was clipped by 0 bases and J by 1 base, with 13 bases between them. From germline, CDR1 is SGDLS and CDR2 YYNGEE. The CDR3 runs to 16 residues. This CDR3 is CASSVGTSLGNTEAFF. The CDR3 DNA sequence: TGTGCCAGCAGCGTAGGGACGTCATTGGGGAACACTGAAGCTTTCTTT. Based on the CDR3 plus reference TRBV9 and TRBJ1-1, the full variable domain is DSGVTQTPKHLITATGQRVTLRCSPRSGDLSVYWYQQSLDQGLQFLIQYYNGEERAKGNILERFSAQQFPDLHSELNLSSLELGDSALYFCASSVGTSLGNTEAFFGQGTRLTVV.

The rearrangement links TRBV25-1 to TRBJ1-1, with unresolved D. CDR1 is MGHDK and CDR2 is SYGVNS in the germline V gene. This CDR3 has 12 amino acids. Deletions cut 0 bases from V and 7 bases from J, with 6 bases between. The CDR3 nucleotides read TGTGCCAGCAGTGAATATTCAGATGAAGCTTTCTTT. The encoded protein is CASSEYSDEAFF. The whole variable domain, remainder taken from reference TRBV25-1 and TRBJ1-1, is EADIYQTPRYLVIGTGKKITLECSQTMGHDKMYWYQQDPGMELHLIHYSYGVNSTEKGDLSSESTVSRIRTEHFPLTLESARPSHTSQYLCASSEYSDEAFFGQGTRLTVV.

CDR3 sequence: CAWSVLKGSVEAFF. In DNA form, the CDR3 reads TGTGCCTGGAGCGTACTTAAGGGATCAGTTGAAGCTTTCTTT. This chain links TRBV30 with TRBJ1-1, with D hard to call. The CDR3 is 14 residues long. Germline-derived CDR1 and CDR2 are GTSNPN and SVGIG (reference sequence). The ends were cut back, 3 bases at V and 7 bases at J, with 18 bases in the middle.

The chain's CDR3 is CASGGTVGNTGELFF. The CDR3 region has the DNA TGTGCCAGCGGAGGGACAGTTGGAAACACCGGGGAGCTGTTTTTT. The chain is built from TRBV2 and TRBJ2-2, with D maybe TRBD1 (7 bases). The CDR3 spans 15 residues. Trimming left V 8 bases short and J 2 bases short, with 15 bases between. In germline, CDR1 is SNHLY, CDR2 FYNNEI.

The chain links TRBV6-1 to TRBJ2-4; D might be TRBD2 (6 bases). Trimming pared 6 bases from V and 6 bases from J, leaving 6 bases between. The V gene's germline CDR1 is MNHNS and CDR2 SASEGT. CDR3 length: 11 residues. Here the CDR3 reads CASRGGNIQYF. The CDR3 DNA sequence: TGTGCCAGCAGGGGAGGAAACATTCAGTACTTC.

There are a few counts of this clone. V gene TRBV18 combines with J gene TRBJ2-5; D gene uncertain. V gave up 2 bases and J gave up 3 bases, with 7 bases separating them. The CDR3 spans 13 residues. The germline V gene has CDR1 KGHSH and CDR2 LQKENI. CDR3 region: CASSPRPEETQYF. Here the CDR3 DNA reads TGTGCCAGCTCACCAAGGCCAGAAGAGACCCAGTACTTC.

Only one count was recorded for this clone. The chain couples TRBV29-1 to TRBJ2-5; tentatively, D is TRBD1 (6 bases). Germline CDR1 and CDR2: SQVTM and ANQGSEA. The CDR3 is made up of 12 amino acids. V lost 5 bases and J lost 5, with 12 bases in between. In nucleotides, the CDR3 is TGCAGCGTTACCACAGGGTGGGAGACCCAGTACTTC. It encodes CSVTTGWETQYF.

V gene TRBV25-1 combines with J gene TRBJ2-3; TRBD2 matches at 11 bases. V lost 8 bases, J lost 6 bases, and 10 bases stayed unmatched. CDR1 and CDR2 (germline): MGHDK, SYGVNS. The CDR3 covers 15 residues. The CDR3 DNA is TGTGCCAGCTGGGGACTAGCGGATAGAGGGGATACGCAGTATTTT. This sequence encodes CASWGLADRGDTQYF.

This clone was detected only a few times. The V gene is TRBV11-1, the J gene TRBJ1-1; D ambiguous. CDR1 is SGHAT and CDR2 is FQDESV in the germline V gene (reference sequence). V dropped 1 base and J dropped 8 bases, with 8 bases sitting between them. The CDR3 extends over 12 amino acids. The DNA of the CDR3 is TGTGCCAGCAGCTTAGGGTACAGCGAAGCTTTCTTT. Its translation: CASSLGYSEAFF.

The gene calls are TRBV10-3 and TRBJ2-3, with D tentatively TRBD1 (6 bases). Germline CDR1 ENHRY, CDR2 SYGVKD. V was shortened by 0 bases and J by 5 bases, with 6 bases between the two germline ends. The CDR3 runs to 13 residues. The CDR3 spells CAISESGGDTQYF. The CDR3 nucleotides read TGTGCCATCAGTGAGTCAGGGGGAGATACGCAGTATTTT.

The chain joins TRBV5-1 to TRBJ2-7, with TRBD1 matching over 10 bases. Germline CDR1 SGHRS, CDR2 YFSETQ. CDR3 length: 15 amino acids. With V trimmed by 4 bases and J by 3 bases, 7 bases remained unmatched. CDR3 sequence: CASSGRQGADYEQYF. CDR3 in DNA: TGCGCCAGCAGCGGGCGACAGGGGGCTGACTACGAGCAGTACTTC.

The chain employs TRBV29-1 and TRBJ1-2; D is ambiguous. CDR3 size: 14 residues. The V end was cut by 6 bases, the J end by 0 bases, with 14 bases between. Germline V gene data show CDR1 as SQVTM and CDR2 as ANQGSEA. CDR3 DNA sequence: TGCAGCGTGCCAGGACTGCGGACTAACTATGGCTACACCTTC. Translating it yields CSVPGLRTNYGYTF. The full variable domain, with the rest looked up from reference TRBV29-1 and TRBJ1-2, is SAVISQKPSRDICQRGTSLTIQCQVDSQVTMMFWYRQQPGQSLTLIATANQGSEATYESGFVIDKFPISRPNLTFSTLTVSNMSPEDSSIYLCSVPGLRTNYGYTFGSGTRLTVV.